These 16 T cell receptor beta chains came from one sample sequenced in a study of T cell changes during pregnancy in multiple sclerosis. Sequenced by immunoSEQ multiplex PCR; TCRdb stores in-frame clones only, minus some. The sample holds tens of thousands of clones; more than 75% are singletons and the top ten take around 0.7%. The specimen comprised CD4+ T cells from peripheral blood mononuclear cells, sampled in the second trimester of pregnancy. All receptors derive from a female donor in good health, enrolled as a control in a pregnancy study.

This chain links TRBV15 with TRBJ2-1; 13 bases match TRBD2. After removal of 3 bases from V and 13 bases from J, the junction contained 6 bases not matched to a gene. This CDR3 has 14 amino acids. Germline values: CDR1 LNHNV, CDR2 YYDKDF (reference sequence). CDR3 amino acids: CATSRATSGGTQFF. CDR3 DNA sequence: TGTGCCACCAGCAGGGCGACTAGCGGGGGGACCCAGTTCTTC.

The V call is TRBV7-9, the J call TRBJ1-3, with 9 positions matching TRBD1. Looked up from germline, CDR1 is SEHNR and CDR2 is FQNEAQ (reference sequence). The CDR3 spans 14 residues. Trimming took 4 bases from V and 7 from J; bases not matched to a gene: 5. This CDR3 is CASSSQGARNTIYF. In nucleotides, the CDR3 is TGTGCCAGCAGCTCACAGGGGGCTAGGAACACCATATATTTT. The entire variable domain, with the rest obtained from reference TRBV7-9 and TRBJ1-3, is as follows: DTGVSQNPRHKITKRGQNVTFRCDPISEHNRLYWYRQTLGQGPEFLTYFQNEAQLEKSRLLSDRFSAERPKGSFSTLEIQRTEQGDSAMYLCASSSQGARNTIYFGEGSWLTVV.

The chain recombines TRBV7-3 with TRBJ2-7; possibly TRBD1 for D (6 bases). Between the trimmed V and J ends, which lost 5 bases and 4 bases, there was a span of 15 bases. The CDR3 covers 14 residues. Germline lookup yields CDR1 SGHTA and CDR2 FQGTGA. The CDR3 nucleotides are TGTGCCAGCAGCCCGTCGACAGGACTTTACGAGCAGTACTTC. Residues: CASSPSTGLYEQYF.

The chain employs TRBV4-1 and TRBJ2-5; D perhaps matches TRBD1 (6 bases). V lost 1 base and J lost 0, with 9 bases in between. The germline V gene encodes CDR1 MGHRA and CDR2 YSYEKL. The CDR3 spans 15 residues. The CDR3 DNA sequence: TGCGCCAGCAGCCAAGGCCACAGGGACCAAGAGACCCAGTACTTC. Its translation is CASSQGHRDQETQYF.

The genes are TRBV11-3 and TRBJ1-1, with D perhaps matching TRBD1 (5 bases). This CDR3 spans 13 amino acids. The germline V gene has CDR1 SGHNT and CDR2 YENEEA. The V end lost 8 bases, the J end lost 1 base, and 11 bases lay between the germline ends. The CDR3 nucleotides are TGTGCCAGCGGCCCGACAGCGAACACTGAAGCTTTCTTT. This sequence encodes CASGPTANTEAFF.

The gene calls are TRBV5-1 and TRBJ2-5, with 12 bases lining up with TRBD2. The CDR3 spans 18 residues. Germline V lookup: CDR1 SGHRS, CDR2 YFSETQ. J lost 1 base, V lost 0 bases, and 7 bases had no gene match. The CDR3 is CASSLATLAGGAQETQYF. CDR3 coding DNA: TGCGCCAGCAGCTTGGCCACCCTAGCGGGGGGGGCCCAAGAGACCCAGTACTTC. Filled out from reference TRBV5-1 and TRBJ2-5, the complete variable domain reads KAGVTQTPRYLIKTRGQQVTLSCSPISGHRSVSWYQQTPGQGLQFLFEYFSETQRNKGNFPGRFSGRQFSNSRSEMNVSTLELGDSALYLCASSLATLAGGAQETQYFGPGTRLLVL.

The gene calls are TRBV7-9 and TRBJ2-3, with no clear D. The germline V gene has CDR1 SEHNR and CDR2 FQNEAQ (reference sequence). CDR3 length: 16 residues. Trimming shortened V by 3 bases and J by 1 base, and 14 bases separated the two germline ends. The CDR3 sequence is CASSFLSGYRTDTQYF. CDR3 DNA sequence: TGTGCCAGCAGCTTTTTATCGGGTTATCGCACAGATACGCAGTATTTT. The whole variable domain, filled in from reference TRBV7-9 and TRBJ2-3, reads DTGVSQNPRHKITKRGQNVTFRCDPISEHNRLYWYRQTLGQGPEFLTYFQNEAQLEKSRLLSDRFSAERPKGSFSTLEIQRTEQGDSAMYLCASSFLSGYRTDTQYFGPGTRLTVL.

CDR3 sequence: CASSLGVRISGNTIYF. The CDR3 region has the DNA TGTGCCAGCAGCTTAGGAGTCCGAATCTCTGGAAACACCATATATTTT. This chain connects TRBV7-2 to TRBJ1-3; D unclear. Looked up from germline, CDR1 is SGHTA and CDR2 is FQGNSA. This CDR3 comprises 16 residues. The V and J ends lost 1 base and 0 bases respectively, with 10 bases between them.

The gene calls are TRBV7-6 and TRBJ2-3; D gene ambiguous. The V gene's germline CDR1 is SGHVS and CDR2 FNYEAQ. The CDR3 spans 12 residues. Deletions cut 4 bases from V and 8 bases from J, with 10 bases between. Here the CDR3 DNA reads TGTGCCAGCAGCTCGCCACAGAGTACGCAGTATTTT. Translated, it gives CASSSPQSTQYF.

The gene calls are TRBV28 and TRBJ2-2; D is unclear. Germline-derived CDR1 and CDR2 are MDHEN and SYDVKM. V gave up 5 bases and J gave up 7 bases, with 8 bases separating them. The CDR3 totals 12 residues. CDR3 in amino acids: CASSPPVGELFF. CDR3 coding DNA: TGTGCCAGCAGTCCGCCGGTCGGGGAGCTGTTTTTT.

The chain couples TRBV4-2 to TRBJ2-5; TRBD2 is a possible D gene (5 bases). The V and J ends lost 0 bases and 5 bases respectively, with 13 bases between them. Per the germline V gene, CDR1 is LGHNA and CDR2 is YNFKEQ. CDR3 length equals 15 residues. CDR3 nucleotide sequence: TGTGCCAGCAGCCAAGAAAGGCGCGGGTATGAGACCCAGTACTTC. The encoded protein is CASSQERRGYETQYF.

This chain joins TRBV28 and TRBJ1-2; the D gene is possibly TRBD1 (6 bases). The CDR3 spans 14 residues. Germline loops: CDR1 MDHEN, CDR2 SYDVKM. The V end was cut by 6 bases, the J end by 3 bases, with 14 bases between. The CDR3 spells CASSPPDRYYGYTF. CDR3 DNA: TGTGCCAGCAGCCCTCCGGACAGATACTATGGCTACACCTTC.

The chain has TRBV9 and TRBJ1-3; D uncertain. Trimming removed 3 bases from V and 1 base from J, with 14 bases in between. This CDR3 comprises 16 residues. The germline V gene has CDR1 SGDLS and CDR2 YYNGEE. The CDR3 DNA reads TGTGCCAGCAGCGCCGAGGGCGGTTGGTCTGGAAACACCATATATTTT. It codes for CASSAEGGWSGNTIYF.

The chain employs TRBV10-3 and TRBJ1-1; 7 bases match TRBD1. Germline CDR1 reads ENHRY; CDR2 reads SYGVKD. Losses at the gene ends were 6 bases for V and 2 bases for J; bases not matched to a gene: 6. CDR3 length equals 14 residues. Here the CDR3 reads CAISGQVKNTEAFF. DNA of the CDR3: TGTGCCATCAGCGGACAGGTTAAAAACACTGAAGCTTTCTTT.

The V gene is TRBV2, the J gene TRBJ2-5; TRBD2 matches 13 bases. There are 15 residues in the CDR3. V was clipped by 6 bases and J by 4 bases; unmatched bases: 5. The germline V gene encodes CDR1 SNHLY and CDR2 FYNNEI. CDR3 region: CASSRTSGGPETQYF. Written as DNA, the CDR3 is TGTGCCAGCAGCCGGACTAGCGGGGGACCAGAGACCCAGTACTTC.

The chain employs TRBV28 and TRBJ2-7, with 7 bases that match TRBD1. Germline V gene data show CDR1 as MDHEN and CDR2 as SYDVKM. The V segment lost 2 bases and the J segment 2 bases; nucleotides outside the gene matches: 6. This CDR3 comprises 15 residues. CDR3 sequence reads: CASSLGGQVAYEQYF. The CDR3, as DNA: TGTGCCAGCAGTTTAGGTGGACAGGTCGCCTACGAGCAGTACTTC.